What follows are 3 T cell receptor beta chains derived from one specimen sequenced in a study of cytomegalovirus exposure and HLA in healthy donors (dated by TCRdb to the late 2010s). Library preparation employed the immunoSEQ multiplex PCR assay. A mixture of 60 forward primers for TCR Vbeta segments and 13 reverse primers for TCR Jbeta segments was used in the multiplex PCR. The clones in this table, taken by TCRdb from immuneACCESS, are in-frame only. Not every clone is retained; where verified, under half of the shortfall comes from an unresolved V gene, and the cause of the rest is unknown. Across this sample there are under 130,000 clones, with around three quarters seen only once. Clones ranked in the top ten supply about 5.2% of the sample. What was sequenced was PBMCs. The receptors were sampled from a female donor in good health and CMV-seropositive.

The rearrangement uses TRBV6-1 and TRBJ2-5, with 9 bases fitting TRBD1. The germline gives CDR1 MNHNS, CDR2 SASEGT. The V and J ends lost 6 bases and 3 bases, in that order; junction bases with no gene match: 2. The CDR3 runs to 13 residues. The CDR3 coding sequence is TGTGCCAGCAGCAGACAGGGGGAAGAGACCCAGTACTTC. This encodes CASSRQGEETQYF.

The chain combines TRBV27 with TRBJ1-2, with a tentative D call TRBD1 (5 bases). The CDR3 covers 14 residues. Trimming cost V 8 bases and J 0 bases, with 13 bases left between them. Germline values: CDR1 MNHEY, CDR2 SMNVEV (reference sequence). The chain's CDR3 is CASGRQNSNYGYTF. The CDR3, as DNA: TGTGCCAGCGGCAGACAGAACTCTAACTATGGCTACACCTTC.

V gene TRBV2 combines with J gene TRBJ1-1; 7 bases map to TRBD1. Germline trimming cut 6 bases from V and 1 base from J; bases unmatched to any gene: 2. Germline V gene data show CDR1 as SNHLY and CDR2 as FYNNEI. CDR3 length: 13 residues. CDR3 loop: CASRGQTNTEAFF. The DNA of the CDR3 is TGTGCCAGCAGGGGACAGACGAACACTGAAGCTTTCTTT.